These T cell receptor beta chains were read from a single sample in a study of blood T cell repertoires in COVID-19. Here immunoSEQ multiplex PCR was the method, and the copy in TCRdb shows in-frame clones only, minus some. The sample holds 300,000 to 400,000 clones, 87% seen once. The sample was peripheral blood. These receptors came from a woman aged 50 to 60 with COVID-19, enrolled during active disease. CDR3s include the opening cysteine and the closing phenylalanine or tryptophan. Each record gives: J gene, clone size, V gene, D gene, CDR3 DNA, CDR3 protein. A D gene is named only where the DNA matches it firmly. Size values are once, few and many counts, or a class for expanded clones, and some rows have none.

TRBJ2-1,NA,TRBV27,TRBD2,TGTGCCAGCAGCCCCCGTTGGCTAGCGGGAGTTGAGCAGTTCTTC,CASSPRWLAGVEQFF
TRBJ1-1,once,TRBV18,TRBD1,TGTGCCAGCTCACCATATACAGGGGGGGAGAGCACTGAAGCTTTCTTT,CASSPYTGGESTEAFF
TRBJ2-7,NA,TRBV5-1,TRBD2,TGCGCCAGCAGGCCCAGCGGGAGCTACGAGCAGTACTTC,CASRPSGSYEQYF
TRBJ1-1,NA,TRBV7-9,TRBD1,TGTGCCAGCAGCTTAGCGCTGGGACAGCAGGGAGCTTTCTTT,CASSLALGQQGAFF
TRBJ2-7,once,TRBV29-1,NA,TGCAGCGGGGGCGGAGGGAATACCTACGAGCAGTACTTC,CSGGGGNTYEQYF
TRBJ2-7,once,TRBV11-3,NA,TGTGCCAGCAGCTTATTCGGTTCCGAGCAGTACTTC,CASSLFGSEQYF
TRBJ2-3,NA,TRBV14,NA,TGTGCCAGCAGCCAGGCTGAGGGCTATTCCACAGATACGCAGTATTTT,CASSQAEGYSTDTQYF
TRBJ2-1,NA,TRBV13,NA,TGTGCCAGCAGCTCCAGGGGGCGGGGGACGAACAATGAGCAGTTCTTC,CASSSRGRGTNNEQFF
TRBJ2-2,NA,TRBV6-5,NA,TGTGCCAGCGTGCCCCAACAGACGAACACCGGGGAGCTGTTTTTT,CASVPQQTNTGELFF
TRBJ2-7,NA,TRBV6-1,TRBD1,TGTGCCAGCAGTGAAGCGAGGGGGCCCGGCACCTACGAGCAGTACTTC,CASSEARGPGTYEQYF
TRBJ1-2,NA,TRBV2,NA,TGTGCCAGCAGTGAACGGTTCGAGGGAGGCTATGGCTACACCTTC,CASSERFEGGYGYTF
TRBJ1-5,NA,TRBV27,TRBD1,TGTGCCAGCAGTTTTCGCGCGACAGGGGGCGGCAATCAGCCCCAGCATTTT,CASSFRATGGGNQPQHF
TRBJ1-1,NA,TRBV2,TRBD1,TGTGCCAGCAGCACGACAGGGGAGTCCACTGAAGCTTTCTTT,CASSTTGESTEAFF
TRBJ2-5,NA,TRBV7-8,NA,TGTGCCAGCAGCGGAGACAGGTCTACCCCTGAAGAGACCCAGTACTTC,CASSGDRSTPEETQYF
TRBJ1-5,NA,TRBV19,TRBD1,TGTGCCAGTAGTATCCTTCTCGGGCAGGGGGCTCCTCGGCCCCAGCATTTT,CASSILLGQGAPRPQHF
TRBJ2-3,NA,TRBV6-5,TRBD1,TGTGCCAGCAGGACAGGGAGCACAGATACGCAGTATTTT,CASRTGSTDTQYF
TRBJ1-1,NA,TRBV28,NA,TGTGCCAGCCGCCCGGGGAGGGGACCGAACACTGAAGCTTTCTTT,CASRPGRGPNTEAFF
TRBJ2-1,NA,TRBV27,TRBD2,TGTGCCAGCAGTTTAGCGGGAGACCACAATGAGCAGTTCTTC,CASSLAGDHNEQFF
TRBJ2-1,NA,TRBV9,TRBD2,TGTGCCAGCAGCGTAGAGGCCTGGTCTAGCGGCTACAATGAGCAGTTCTTC,CASSVEAWSSGYNEQFF
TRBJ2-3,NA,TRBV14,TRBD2,TGTGCCAGCAGCCGTGGGACTATTAGCGGGTCCCCCACAGATACGCAGTATTTT,CASSRGTISGSPTDTQYF